This entry concerns a single T cell receptor (beta chain). What it binds is unknown. This sample is part of a study of shared clonotypes between healthy human individuals. Germline CDR1 reads MGHRA; CDR2 reads YSYEKL. The V end was cut by 1 base, the J end by 5 bases, with 15 bases between. This CDR3 comprises 16 residues. Repertoires were generated with immunoSEQ multiplex PCR, while TCRdb's copy carries only in-frame clones and drops some. The profile shows about 800,000 clones, 90% to 98% of them singletons. Study-level points and caveats: The researchers took only blood, and tissue repertoires probably look different. Sorted-subset sequencing was shown by rarefaction to be incomplete despite large depth.

Positive CCR7 selection of CD45RO-negative cells yielded the naive CD8 cells, and terminally differentiated effector memory CD45RA+ cells were excluded. This TCR came from a man between 25 and 39 years old in good health. The material sequenced was naive CD8+ T cells sorted from blood. The chain employs TRBV4-1 and TRBJ2-1, with D perhaps matching TRBD1 (6 bases). The CDR3: CASSQVGRTANNEQFF. The CDR3 region has the DNA TGCGCCAGCAGCCAAGTAGGTAGGACAGCTAACAATGAGCAGTTCTTC.